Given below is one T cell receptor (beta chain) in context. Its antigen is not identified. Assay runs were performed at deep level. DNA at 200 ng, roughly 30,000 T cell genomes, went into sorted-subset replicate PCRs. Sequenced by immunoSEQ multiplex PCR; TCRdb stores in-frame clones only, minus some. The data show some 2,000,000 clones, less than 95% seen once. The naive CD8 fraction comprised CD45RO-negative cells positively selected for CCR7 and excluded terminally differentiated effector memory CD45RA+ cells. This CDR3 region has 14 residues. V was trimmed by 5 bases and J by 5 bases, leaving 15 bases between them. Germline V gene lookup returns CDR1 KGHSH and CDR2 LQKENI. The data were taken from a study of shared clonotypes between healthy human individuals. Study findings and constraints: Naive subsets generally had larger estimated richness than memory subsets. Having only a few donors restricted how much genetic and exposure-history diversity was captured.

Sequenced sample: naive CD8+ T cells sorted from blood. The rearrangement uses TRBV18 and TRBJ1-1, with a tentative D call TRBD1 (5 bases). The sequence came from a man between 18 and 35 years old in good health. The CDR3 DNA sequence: TGTGCCAGCTCAATGACTGGGGCTGTAACTGAAGCTTTCTTT. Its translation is CASSMTGAVTEAFF.